This T cell receptor beta chain appears in the sequencing data of a study of OX40 agonist ivuxolimab in advanced cancers. Study context: Cancers in dose escalation were hepatocellular, melanoma, renal cell and head and neck.

Study results and limitations: What antigens the expanded peripheral T cells recognized was never established. Clonal expansion by week 6 occurred in CD4+ and CD8+ blood T cells (at 0.1 to 3.0 mg/kg).

The CDR3 contains 12 residues. CDR1 is MNHNY, CDR2 SVGAGI, per germline (reference sequence). Trimming stripped 7 bases from V and 7 bases from J, with 10 bases between. On this clone: Its antigen is as yet unknown.

Generated by immunoSEQ multiplex PCR, the TCRdb table keeps only in-frame clones and is missing some. The sample records about 62,000 clones, less than 85% being singletons. The sample consisted of CD4+ or CD8+ T cells sorted from blood, taken in a trial of the OX40 agonist ivuxolimab. The clonotype comes from an adult with an advanced solid tumor such as melanoma, head and neck, liver or kidney cancer. V is TRBV6-6 and J is TRBJ1-4; D is undetermined. Written as DNA, the CDR3 is TGTGCCAGCAAGGCGGCTCTTGAAAAACTGTTTTTT. It is translated as CASKAALEKLFF.